The rows below give T cell receptor beta chains drawn from one sample of a study of shared clonotypes between healthy human individuals. Generated by immunoSEQ multiplex PCR, the TCRdb table keeps only in-frame clones and is missing some. The repertoire includes approximately 1,000,000 clones, 78% of them detected once, and approximately 0.52% sits in the top ten. The specimen sequenced was memory CD4+ T cells from PBMCs. These receptors were obtained from a man in his late teens or twenties in good health. Some clones in this sample may be carry-over from other donors' samples. Each CDR3 is given without its conserved first and last residue.

v_call,j_call,cdr3_aa
TRBV4-2,TRBJ2-7,ASSQVMGLAGGDYEQY
TRBV30,TRBJ2-1,AWSPGPAGVSKF
TRBV14,TRBJ2-3,ASSQGRLAGVDTQY
TRBV28,TRBJ2-7,ASSLSTYEQY
TRBV4-1,TRBJ2-7,ASSQANPRGQLYEQY
TRBV7-3,TRBJ2-2,ASSLQAHDTGELF
TRBV6-1,TRBJ1-2,ASRGSGPNYGYT
TRBV7-8,TRBJ2-6,ASSWDSGANVLT
TRBV2,TRBJ2-7,ATQGLAGGDEQY
TRBV4-1,TRBJ2-1,ASSQDERDTRYNEQF
TRBV27,TRBJ1-1,ASSPRREREAF
TRBV5-1,TRBJ2-5,ASSQGLAGGPGETQY
TRBV6-1,TRBJ2-7,ASSEVRQSYEQY
TRBV18,TRBJ2-5,ASSPPQETETQY
TRBV29-1,TRBJ2-3,SVEVDPDTQY
TRBV28,TRBJ2-2,ASSPGLAGGRRTGELF
TRBV5-1,TRBJ1-5,ASSLDSNSNQPQH
TRBV2,TRBJ1-3,ASSVRGRSGNTIY
TRBV7-3,TRBJ2-1,ASSPGTGSDEQF
TRBV11-2,TRBJ1-2,ASSLAGDGYGYT
TRBV18,TRBJ2-1,ASSPFTINNEQF
TRBV19,TRBJ2-7,ASSWGGRDGDEQY
TRBV28,TRBJ2-2,ASRGPSSNTGELF
TRBV2,TRBJ2-7,ASRPTGTSRSYEQY
TRBV2,TRBJ2-1,ASVAKRDSYNEQF
TRBV10-3,TRBJ2-2,AISESIGAGTGELF
TRBV28,TRBJ2-3,ASSLAGADTQY
TRBV18,TRBJ1-5,ASSPQDSHSNQPQH
TRBV5-8,TRBJ2-7,ASSFIYEQY
TRBV5-1,TRBJ2-7,ASRGGGYEQY
TRBV7-3,TRBJ2-3,ASSLSKSSTDTQY
TRBV20-1,TRBJ1-5,SASEDQPQH
TRBV15,TRBJ2-3,ATSREKGLATDTQY
TRBV27,TRBJ1-5,ASSWEGPSNQPQH
TRBV6-5,TRBJ1-2,ASSPPGTNYGYT
TRBV6-1,TRBJ2-1,ASGRLAASYNEQF
TRBV5-1,TRBJ2-3,ASSPGFRGSTDTQY
TRBV2,TRBJ1-5,ASRPGQGALRQPQH
TRBV9,TRBJ1-1,ASSVGQLTEAF
TRBV5-8,TRBJ2-2,ASSYRNTGELF
TRBV6-1,TRBJ2-7,ASGYEREDEQY
TRBV2,TRBJ2-3,ASSGGLAGVTDTQY
TRBV28,TRBJ1-4,ASIDLRQRGEKLF
TRBV2,TRBJ2-5,ASRRETQY
TRBV23-1,TRBJ1-1,ASSPIGQGNTEAF